These T cell receptor beta chains were read from a single sample in a study of T cell clones after liver transplantation. Produced via immunoSEQ multiplex PCR; TCRdb's table is partial and in-frame only. The sample lists 65,000 to 95,000 clones; about 80% were seen once. Source: CD4+ T cells from blood, taken before liver transplant. The source is a human donor who received a liver transplant. Each CDR3 is given with its conserved first and last residue. D genes are given only for firm matches. Expanded clones get a size class; other rows say once, few or many, or leave the size out.

clone size	V gene	D gene	J gene	CDR3 protein	CDR3 DNA
NA	TRBV7-9	TRBD2	TRBJ2-7	CASSPLAGLAGGGGYEQYF	TGTGCCAGCAGCCCCCTGGCGGGACTAGCGGGAGGTGGGGGGTACGAGCAGTACTTC
NA	TRBV5-4	NA	TRBJ2-7	CASSLEGSDRGGYDEQYF	TGTGCCAGCAGCTTGGAGGGGTCAGACCGAGGGGGGTACGACGAGCAGTACTTC
NA	TRBV5-1	NA	TRBJ2-1	CASSLDPGINNEQFF	TGCGCCAGCAGCTTGGACCCAGGTATAAACAATGAGCAGTTCTTC
NA	TRBV27	TRBD2	TRBJ2-1	CASSPHLAGGSYNEQFF	TGTGCCAGCAGTCCTCACCTAGCGGGGGGCTCCTACAATGAGCAGTTCTTC
NA	TRBV5-8	NA	TRBJ1-1	CASSSPRQVGAFF	TGTGCCAGCAGCTCGCCCCGACAGGTCGGAGCTTTCTTT
NA	TRBV28	TRBD1	TRBJ1-2	CASRGTGLHYGYTF	TGTGCCAGCAGGGGGACAGGGCTACACTATGGCTACACCTTC
few	TRBV19	NA	TRBJ1-2	CASSLRTSYGYTF	TGTGCCAGTTCCCTCCGGACATCGTATGGCTACACCTTC
few	TRBV6-1	NA	TRBJ2-7	CASSGSYEQYF	TGTGCCAGCAGTGGGAGCTACGAGCAGTACTTC
NA	TRBV28	NA	TRBJ1-2	CATKRPGNDYGYTF	TGTGCCACTAAGAGGCCAGGGAATGACTATGGCTACACCTTC
NA	TRBV19	NA	TRBJ2-3	CASSRRDTQYF	TGTGCCAGTAGTAGGAGAGATACGCAGTATTTT
once	TRBV28	NA	TRBJ2-1	CASSGTAMRQFF	TGTGCCAGCAGTGGAACGGCAATGAGGCAGTTCTTC
NA	TRBV10-2	NA	TRBJ1-5	CASRQGLGNQPQHF	TGCGCCAGCAGACAGGGTCTCGGCAATCAGCCCCAGCATTTT
NA	TRBV7-3	TRBD1	TRBJ2-5	CASSRDRGETQYF	TGTGCCAGCAGCCGGGACAGGGGAGAGACCCAGTACTTC
NA	TRBV4-3	NA	TRBJ1-2	CASSQAGAGQQAYGYTF	TGCGCCAGCAGCCAAGCCGGAGCGGGACAACAGGCCTATGGCTACACCTTC
NA	TRBV5-6	NA	TRBJ1-2	CASRRSGAYGYTF	TGTGCCAGCAGGAGATCGGGAGCCTATGGCTACACCTTC
NA	TRBV9	NA	TRBJ1-6	CASSLGSNSPLHF	TGTGCCAGCAGCCTGGGCAGTAATTCACCCCTCCACTTT
once	TRBV9	TRBD2	TRBJ2-2	CASSVAGGTNTGELFF	TGTGCCAGCAGCGTTGCGGGAGGGACGAACACCGGGGAGCTGTTTTTT
NA	TRBV18	NA	TRBJ1-3	CASSSGQPNSGNTIYF	TGTGCCAGCTCATCCGGACAGCCCAACTCTGGAAACACCATATATTTT
few	TRBV10-1	NA	TRBJ2-1	CASSVQGLGGYNEQFF	TGCGCCAGCAGTGTTCAGGGGTTGGGGGGCTACAATGAGCAGTTCTTC
NA	TRBV5-1	TRBD2	TRBJ2-1	CASSFIAGAPNEQFF	TGCGCCAGCAGCTTCATAGCGGGAGCCCCCAATGAGCAGTTCTTC
NA	TRBV19	NA	TRBJ1-5	CAASGIQYQPQHF	TGTGCCGCCTCTGGTATCCAATATCAGCCCCAGCATTTT
NA	TRBV2	NA	TRBJ1-5	CASSEGTVSNQPQHF	TGTGCCAGCAGTGAAGGGACGGTTAGCAATCAGCCCCAGCATTTT